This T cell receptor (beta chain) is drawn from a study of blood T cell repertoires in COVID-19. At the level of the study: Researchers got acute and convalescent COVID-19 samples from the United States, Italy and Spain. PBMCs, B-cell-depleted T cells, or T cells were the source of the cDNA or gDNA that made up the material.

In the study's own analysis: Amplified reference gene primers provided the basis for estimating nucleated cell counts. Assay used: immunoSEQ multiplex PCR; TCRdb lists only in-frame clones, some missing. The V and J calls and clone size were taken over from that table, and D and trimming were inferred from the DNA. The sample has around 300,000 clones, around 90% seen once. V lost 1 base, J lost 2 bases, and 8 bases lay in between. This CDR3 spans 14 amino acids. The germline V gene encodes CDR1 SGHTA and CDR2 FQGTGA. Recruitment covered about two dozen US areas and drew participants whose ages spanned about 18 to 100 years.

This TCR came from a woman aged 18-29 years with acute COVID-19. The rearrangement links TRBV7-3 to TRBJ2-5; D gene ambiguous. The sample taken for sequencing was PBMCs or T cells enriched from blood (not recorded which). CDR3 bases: TGTGCCAGCAGCTTAAACGGCGGACAAGAGACCCAGTACTTC. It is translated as CASSLNGGQETQYF.